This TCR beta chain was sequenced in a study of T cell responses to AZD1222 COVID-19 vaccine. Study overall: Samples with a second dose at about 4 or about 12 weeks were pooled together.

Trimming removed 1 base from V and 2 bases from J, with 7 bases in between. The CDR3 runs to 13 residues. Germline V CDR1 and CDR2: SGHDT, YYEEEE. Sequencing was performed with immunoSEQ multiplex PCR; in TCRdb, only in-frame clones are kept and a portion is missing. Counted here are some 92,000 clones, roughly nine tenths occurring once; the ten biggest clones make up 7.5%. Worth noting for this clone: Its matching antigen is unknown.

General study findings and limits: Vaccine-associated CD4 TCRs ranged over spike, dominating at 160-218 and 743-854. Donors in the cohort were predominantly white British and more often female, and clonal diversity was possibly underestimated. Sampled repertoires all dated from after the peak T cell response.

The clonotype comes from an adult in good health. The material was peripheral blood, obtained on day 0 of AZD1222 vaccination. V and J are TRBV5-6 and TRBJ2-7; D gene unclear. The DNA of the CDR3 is TGTGCCAGCAGCTTGAACTTAGCCTACGAGCAGTACTTC. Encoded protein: CASSLNLAYEQYF.